This T cell receptor (beta chain) was documented in a study of tumor-infiltrating lymphocytes in localized non-small cell lung cancer. Findings and limits, study-wide: TCRbeta sequencing showed higher T cell infiltration in tumors than uninvolved lung.

The assay was immunoSEQ multiplex PCR, and TCRdb's table has in-frame clones only and misses some. The sample has 8,000 to 10,000 clones, more than 75% seen once. With respect to this clone: The antigen is undetermined.

Germline CDR1 LGHNA, CDR2 YNFKEQ. V trimming: 0 bases; J trimming: 1 base; junction bases outside the gene matches: 2. The CDR3 loop spans 16 amino acids. This TCR was recovered from a human donor with non-small cell lung cancer. This chain uses TRBV4-2 with TRBJ2-3; TRBD1 agrees at 9 bases. Sequenced sample: lung tumor tissue. The CDR3 protein is CASSQEDRGRTDTQYF. CDR3 bases: TGTGCCAGCAGCCAAGAGGACAGGGGACGCACAGATACGCAGTATTTT.